One and the same sample provided the 21 T cell receptor beta chains below, sequenced in a study of blood T cell repertoires in COVID-19. Some clones are missing from TCRdb's copy, which holds only in-frame ones; the method was immunoSEQ multiplex PCR. The sample has 140,000 to 150,000 clones, roughly 88% seen once; the top ten hold approximately 10%. The sequenced sample consisted of peripheral blood. The receptors originated from a man aged 55-75 years with active or convalescent COVID-19.

The V gene is TRBV6-1, the J gene TRBJ1-2, with TRBD1 as a possible D gene (6 bases). Germline CDR1 reads MNHNS; CDR2 reads SASEGT. V was pared by 0 bases and J by 8 bases, with 16 bases between. There are 15 residues in the CDR3. The CDR3 sequence: CASSEAGGTVGGYTF. Here the CDR3 DNA reads TGTGCCAGCAGTGAAGCAGGGGGAACAGTTGGCGGCTACACCTTC.

V and J are TRBV10-3 and TRBJ1-1, with TRBD1 matching 9 bases. Germline values: CDR1 ENHRY, CDR2 SYGVKD. Germline trimming cut 3 bases from V and 2 bases from J; bases unmatched to any gene: 7. The CDR3 covers 16 residues. The CDR3 sequence is CAISEGGTGFNTEAFF. In DNA, the CDR3 is TGTGCCATCAGTGAAGGGGGGACAGGGTTTAACACTGAAGCTTTCTTT.

This clone was recorded only once. The chain couples TRBV3-1 (or the pseudogene TRBV3-2) to TRBJ2-3, with 8 bases that match TRBD2. V lost 2 bases, J lost 3 bases, and 1 base stayed unmatched. From germline, CDR1 is LGHDT and CDR2 YNNKEL (reference sequence). This CDR3 has 14 residues. CDR3 residues: CASSQRGGTDTQYF. CDR3 nucleotide sequence: TGTGCCAGCAGCCAACGGGGGGGGACAGATACGCAGTATTTT.

V is TRBV4-1 and J is TRBJ2-5; D ambiguous. V was shortened by 2 bases and J by 5 bases, with 15 bases between the two germline ends. Germline assignment: CDR1 MGHRA and CDR2 YSYEKL. The CDR3 contains 15 residues. CDR3 loop: CASSQRLGAGETQYF. CDR3 nucleotide sequence: TGCGCCAGCAGCCAACGCCTTGGAGCTGGTGAGACCCAGTACTTC.

This clone appeared once. The chain is built from TRBV3-1 (or the pseudogene TRBV3-2) and TRBJ1-4, with D tentatively TRBD1 (6 bases). Germline V CDR1 and CDR2: LGHDT, YNNKEL (reference sequence). V was clipped by 0 bases and J by 8 bases, with 16 bases between them. The CDR3 runs to 16 residues. The CDR3 sequence is CASSQERITGFEKLFF. CDR3 DNA sequence: TGTGCCAGCAGCCAAGAGAGGATTACAGGGTTCGAAAAACTGTTTTTT.

The J gene is TRBJ2-3, the V gene TRBV19; D might be TRBD2 (5 bases). Germline CDR1 LNHDA, CDR2 SQIVND (reference sequence). Trimming removed 5 bases from V and 6 bases from J, with 9 bases in between. This CDR3 region has 12 residues. The CDR3 region has the DNA TGTGCCAGTAGTCTAGCTAGGGATACGCAGTATTTT. This encodes CASSLARDTQYF.

The V and J genes are TRBV7-6 and TRBJ1-1; 7 positions match TRBD1. Trimming at V came to 1 base and at J to 4 bases, leaving 6 bases not matched to a gene. Germline CDR1 is SGHVS and CDR2 is FNYEAQ. The CDR3 sequence is 15 residues long. The DNA for the CDR3 is TGTGCCAGCAGCTTAGATAACAGGGGAGGCACTGAAGCTTTCTTT. This encodes CASSLDNRGGTEAFF.

This clone was seen a handful of times. The V call is TRBV27, the J call TRBJ2-5; D call uncertain. The germline V gene encodes CDR1 MNHEY and CDR2 SMNVEV (reference sequence). V shed 4 bases and J shed 0 bases, with 15 bases lying between them. The CDR3 length is 16 residues. The CDR3 DNA is TGTGCCAGCAGTTCCCGTGGCGTGCGGTACCAAGAGACCCAGTACTTC. Translating gives CASSSRGVRYQETQYF.

The DNA of the CDR3 is TGTGCCAGTAGTGCTGAATCAGGCAGGCAGAACACTGAAGCTTTCTTT. Its translation: CASSAESGRQNTEAFF. V usage is TRBV19 and J usage is TRBJ1-1; D not certain. Germline CDR1 reads LNHDA; CDR2 reads SQIVND (reference sequence). The CDR3 extends over 16 amino acids. V was clipped by 5 bases and J by 1 base, with 17 bases between them. Variable domain in full (rest from reference TRBV19 and TRBJ1-1): DGGITQSPKYLFRKEGQNVTLSCEQNLNHDAMYWYRQDPGQGLRLIYYSQIVNDFQKGDIAEGYSVSREKKESFPLTVTSAQKNPTAFYLCASSAESGRQNTEAFFGQGTRLTVV.

The V gene is TRBV28, the J gene TRBJ1-5; 7 bases agree with TRBD1. The V and J ends lost 5 bases and 5 bases, in that order; junction bases with no gene match: 9. The CDR3 runs 15 residues. CDR1 and CDR2 from the germline V gene are MDHEN and SYDVKM. The CDR3 loop reads CASSPAGQRYQPQHF. CDR3 sequence (DNA): TGTGCCAGCAGTCCCGCGGGACAGCGATATCAGCCCCAGCATTTT.

This chain connects TRBV5-1 to TRBJ2-1; 12 bases align to TRBD1. This CDR3 spans 15 amino acids. J gave up 8 bases and V 4 bases, and 7 bases lay outside the gene matches. Germline V gene lookup returns CDR1 SGHRS and CDR2 YFSETQ. The CDR3 reads CASSPGQGAVDEQFF. The CDR3 region has the DNA TGCGCCAGCAGCCCGGGACAGGGGGCGGTGGATGAGCAGTTCTTC.

This clone was counted once. The chain carries TRBV7-2 and TRBJ2-7; TRBD2 might be the D (6 bases). Germline V gene lookup returns CDR1 SGHTA and CDR2 FQGNSA. The CDR3 is made up of 13 amino acids. The germline V and J ends were trimmed by 4 bases and 4 bases, with 11 bases remaining between them. As DNA, the CDR3 is TGTGCCAGCAGCTCTCGGAGGGGTTACGAGCAGTACTTC. The encoded protein is CASSSRRGYEQYF.

V gene TRBV6-2 or TRBV6-3 combines with J gene TRBJ1-2, with 9 bases lining up with TRBD1. From germline, CDR1 is MNHEY and CDR2 SVGEGT. V gave up 4 bases and J gave up 8 bases; unmatched junction bases: 5. The CDR3 length is 13 residues. The CDR3 sequence is CASSSGQGRGYTF. CDR3 in DNA: TGTGCCAGCAGTTCGGGACAGGGCAGAGGCTACACCTTC.

The DNA of the CDR3 is TGTGCCAGCAGTGTCGGGACAGGGGGCAGTGAGCAGTTCTTC. Protein product: CASSVGTGGSEQFF. The chain links TRBV6-4 to TRBJ2-1, with 12 bases aligning to TRBD1. V dropped 4 bases and J dropped 9; count of bases not matched to a gene: 4. The V gene's germline CDR1 is MRHNA and CDR2 SNTAGT. The CDR3 spans 14 residues.

V usage is TRBV19 and J usage is TRBJ2-3; 10 nucleotides match TRBD2. V lost 9 bases, J lost 2 bases, and 8 bases stayed unmatched. From germline, CDR1 is LNHDA and CDR2 SQIVND (reference sequence). This CDR3 is 15 amino acids long. The CDR3, as DNA: TGTGCCAGCCGAGAAGCGGGAGGGCCCACAGATACGCAGTATTTT. This sequence encodes CASREAGGPTDTQYF.

V usage is TRBV4-1 and J usage is TRBJ1-4; D call uncertain. The CDR3 length is 15 residues. The germline CDR1 and CDR2 sequences are MGHRA and YSYEKL. The germline V and J ends were trimmed by 5 bases and 0 bases, with 10 bases remaining between them. The CDR3 DNA sequence: TGCGCCAGCAGCGAGGGCGGGACAACTAATGAAAAACTGTTTTTT. Amino acids: CASSEGGTTNEKLFF.

This chain connects TRBV19 to TRBJ1-2; tentatively, D is TRBD1 (5 bases). The CDR3 has 14 amino acids. V was shortened by 3 bases and J by 6 bases, with 14 bases between the two germline ends. Per the germline V gene, CDR1 is LNHDA and CDR2 is SQIVND (reference sequence). CDR3 bases: TGTGCCAGTAGTATCCCTCAGGGATTACATGGCTACACCTTC. This codes for CASSIPQGLHGYTF.

The chain employs TRBV19 and TRBJ2-6; D is unresolved. This CDR3 is 17 amino acids long. Germline CDR1 reads LNHDA; CDR2 reads SQIVND (reference sequence). Trimming shortened V by 9 bases and J by 0 bases, and 18 bases separated the two germline ends. The CDR3 region is CASNRPTEFSGANVLTF. CDR3 sequence (DNA): TGTGCCAGCAATCGACCGACTGAATTCTCTGGGGCCAACGTCCTGACTTTC.

This chain connects TRBV18 to TRBJ1-1; a weak D match, TRBD1 (6 bases). Germline-derived CDR1 and CDR2 are KGHSH and LQKENI. There are 14 residues in the CDR3. The V end lost 6 bases, the J end lost 2 bases, and 13 bases lay between the germline ends. CDR3 coding DNA: TGTGCCAGCTCCTACACGGGGGGCAACACTGAAGCTTTCTTT. Encoded protein: CASSYTGGNTEAFF.

This chain uses TRBV2 with TRBJ1-5; D unresolved. The CDR3 extends over 14 amino acids. The germline CDR1 and CDR2 sequences are SNHLY and FYNNEI. V lost 0 bases and J 2 bases, leaving 5 bases between the germline ends. The CDR3 loop is CASSEAGGNQPQHF. As DNA, the CDR3 is TGTGCCAGCAGTGAAGCGGGCGGCAATCAGCCCCAGCATTTT.

The chain recombines TRBV6-5 with TRBJ1-1; D is unresolved. The CDR3 loop spans 13 amino acids. CDR1 and CDR2 (germline): MNHEY, SVGAGI. V lost 2 bases and J 2 bases, leaving 6 bases between the germline ends. This CDR3 reads CASSYEANTEAFF. The CDR3 DNA follows: TGTGCCAGCAGTTACGAGGCAAACACTGAAGCTTTCTTT.